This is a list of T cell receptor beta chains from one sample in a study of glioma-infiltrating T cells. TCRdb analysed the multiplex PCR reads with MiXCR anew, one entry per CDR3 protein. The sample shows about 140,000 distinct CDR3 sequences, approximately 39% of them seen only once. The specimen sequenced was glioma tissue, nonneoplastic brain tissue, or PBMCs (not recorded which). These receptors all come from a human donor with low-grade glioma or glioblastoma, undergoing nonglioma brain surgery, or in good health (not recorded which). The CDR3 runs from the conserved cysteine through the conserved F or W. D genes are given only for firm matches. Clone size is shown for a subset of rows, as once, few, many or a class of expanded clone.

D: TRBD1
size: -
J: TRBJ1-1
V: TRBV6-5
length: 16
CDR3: CASSSGQGMGNNEAFF
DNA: TGTGCCAGCAGTTCTGGACAGGGGATGGGGAACAATGAAGCTTTCTTT

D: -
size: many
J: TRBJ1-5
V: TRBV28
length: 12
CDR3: CASRREVQPQHF
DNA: TGTGCCAGCAGGCGTGAAGTACAGCCCCAGCATTTT

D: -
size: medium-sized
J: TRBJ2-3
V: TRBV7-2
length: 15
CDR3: CASSLVSDSTDTQYF
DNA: TGTGCCAGCAGCTTAGTGAGTGACAGCACAGATACGCAGTATTTT

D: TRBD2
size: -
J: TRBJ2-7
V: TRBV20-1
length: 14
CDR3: CSARELAGNYEQYF
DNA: TGCAGTGCTAGAGAACTAGCGGGGAACTACGAGCAGTACTTC

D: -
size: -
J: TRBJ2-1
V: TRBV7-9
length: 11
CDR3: CASSLSSEQFF
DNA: TGTGCCAGCAGCCTCTCTTCTGAGCAGTTCTTC

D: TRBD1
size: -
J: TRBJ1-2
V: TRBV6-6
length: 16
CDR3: CASTPLGTGGRYGYTF
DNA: TGTGCCAGCACTCCCCTGGGGACAGGGGGCCGCTATGGCTACACCTTC

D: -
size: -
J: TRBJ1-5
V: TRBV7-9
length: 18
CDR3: CASRTWWKLKLSNQPQHF
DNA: TGTGCCAGCAGAACTTGGTGGAAATTAAAACTCAGCAATCAGCCCCAGCATTTT

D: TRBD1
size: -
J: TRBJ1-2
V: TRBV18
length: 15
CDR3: CASSPDRRANYGYTF
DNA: TGTGCCAGCTCACCGGACAGGCGAGCTAACTATGGCTACACCTTC

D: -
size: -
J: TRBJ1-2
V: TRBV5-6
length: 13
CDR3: CASSLTANYGYTF
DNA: TGTGCCAGCAGCTTGACAGCCAACTATGGCTACACCTTC

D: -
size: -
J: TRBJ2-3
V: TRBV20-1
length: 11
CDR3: CSARAPDTQYF
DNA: TGCAGTGCAAGGGCCCCGGATACGCAGTATTTT

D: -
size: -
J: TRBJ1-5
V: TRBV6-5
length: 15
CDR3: CASSYFGSRGQPQHF
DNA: TGTGCCAGCAGTTACTTCGGCAGCAGGGGCCAGCCCCAGCATTTT

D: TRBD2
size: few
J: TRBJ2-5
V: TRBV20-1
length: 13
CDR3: CSAPTSGLETQYF
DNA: TGCAGTGCGCCGACTAGCGGGTTAGAGACCCAGTACTTC

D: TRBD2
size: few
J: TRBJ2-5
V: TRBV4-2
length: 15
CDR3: CASSQDGAGAETQYF
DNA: TGTGCCAGCAGCCAAGACGGAGCGGGAGCCGAGACCCAGTACTTC

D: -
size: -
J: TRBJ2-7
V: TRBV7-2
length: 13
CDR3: CASSLARRYEQYF
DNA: TGTGCCAGCAGCTTAGCGCGCAGGTACGAGCAGTACTTC

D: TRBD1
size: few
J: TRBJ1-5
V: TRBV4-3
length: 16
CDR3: CASSQTGGTSNQPQHF
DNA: TGCGCCAGCAGCCAGACAGGGGGCACGAGCAATCAGCCCCAGCATTTT

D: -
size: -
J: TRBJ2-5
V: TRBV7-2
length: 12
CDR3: CASRQTEETQYF
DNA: TGTGCCAGCCGACAGACGGAAGAGACCCAGTACTTC

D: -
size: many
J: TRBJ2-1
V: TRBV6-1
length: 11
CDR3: CASGGYNEQFF
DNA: TGTGCCAGTGGGGGCTACAATGAGCAGTTCTTC

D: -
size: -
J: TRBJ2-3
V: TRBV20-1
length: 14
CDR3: CSARDRVYADTQYF
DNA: TGCAGTGCTAGAGACAGAGTATACGCAGATACGCAGTATTTT

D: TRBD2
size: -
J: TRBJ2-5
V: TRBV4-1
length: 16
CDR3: CASSQRSGGGQETQYF
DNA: TGCGCCAGCAGCCAGAGAAGCGGGGGAGGCCAAGAGACCCAGTACTTC

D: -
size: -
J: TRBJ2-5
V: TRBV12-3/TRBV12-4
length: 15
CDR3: CASNPGTEDRGTQYF
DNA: TGTGCCAGCAATCCCGGGACTGAGGATCGGGGGACCCAGTACTTC

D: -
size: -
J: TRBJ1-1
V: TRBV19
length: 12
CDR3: CATAREGTEAFF
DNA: TGTGCCACCGCACGGGAGGGGACTGAAGCTTTCTTT

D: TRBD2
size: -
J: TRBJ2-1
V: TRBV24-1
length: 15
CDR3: CATSPVAGLYNEQFF
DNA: TGTGCCACCAGTCCGGTAGCGGGACTATACAATGAGCAGTTCTTC

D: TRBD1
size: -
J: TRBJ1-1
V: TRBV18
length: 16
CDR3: CASSPQETGMNTEAFF
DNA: TGTGCCAGCTCACCACAGGAGACAGGGATGAACACTGAAGCTTTCTTT

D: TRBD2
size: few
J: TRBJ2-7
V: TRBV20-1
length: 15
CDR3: CSARDLGLAGYEQYF
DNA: TGCAGTGCTAGAGATCTAGGGCTAGCGGGCTACGAGCAGTACTTC

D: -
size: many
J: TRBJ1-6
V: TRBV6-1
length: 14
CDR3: CASSRQMGHSPLHF
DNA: TGTGCCAGCAGTCGACAGATGGGCCATTCACCCCTCCACTTT

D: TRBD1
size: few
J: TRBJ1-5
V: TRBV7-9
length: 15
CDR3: CASSEGQLSNQPQHF
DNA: TGTGCCAGCAGCGAGGGACAGCTTAGCAATCAGCCCCAGCATTTT

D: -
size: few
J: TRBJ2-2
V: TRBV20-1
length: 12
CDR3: CSAAGTTGELFF
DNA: TGCAGTGCTGCCGGGACCACCGGGGAGCTGTTTTTT

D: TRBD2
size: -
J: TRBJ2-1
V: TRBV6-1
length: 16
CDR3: CASSEEGGGTYNEQFF
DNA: TGTGCCAGCAGTGAAGAAGGCGGGGGAACCTACAATGAGCAGTTCTTC

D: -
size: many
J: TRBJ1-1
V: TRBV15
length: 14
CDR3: CATTKGPSNTEAFF
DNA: TGTGCCACCACTAAGGGACCGTCGAACACTGAAGCTTTCTTT

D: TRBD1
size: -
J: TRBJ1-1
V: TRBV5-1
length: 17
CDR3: CASSLHTGGNLNTEAFF
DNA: TGCGCCAGCAGCTTGCATACAGGGGGCAACTTAAACACTGAAGCTTTCTTT

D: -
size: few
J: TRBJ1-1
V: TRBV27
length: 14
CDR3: CASSFLGENTEAFF
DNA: TGTGCCAGCAGTTTTCTGGGGGAGAACACTGAAGCTTTCTTT

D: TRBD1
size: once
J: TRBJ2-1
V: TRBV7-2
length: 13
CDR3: CASSWTGGVEQFF
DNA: TGTGCCAGCAGTTGGACAGGGGGAGTTGAGCAGTTCTTC

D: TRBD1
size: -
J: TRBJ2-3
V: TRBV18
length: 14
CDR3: CASTGQGIPDTQYF
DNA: TGTGCCAGCACGGGACAGGGGATTCCAGATACGCAGTATTTT

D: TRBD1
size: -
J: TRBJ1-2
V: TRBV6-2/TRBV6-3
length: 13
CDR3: CASSRTGNYGYTF
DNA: TGTGCCAGCAGTCGGACAGGAAACTATGGCTACACCTTC

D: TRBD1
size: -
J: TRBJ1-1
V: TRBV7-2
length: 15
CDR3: CASSAGRGRDTEAFF
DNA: TGTGCCAGCAGCGCAGGCAGGGGGCGGGACACTGAAGCTTTCTTT

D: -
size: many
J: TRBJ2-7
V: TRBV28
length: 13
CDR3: CASRGRSSYEQYF
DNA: TGTGCCAGCAGGGGACGGAGCTCCTACGAGCAGTACTTC

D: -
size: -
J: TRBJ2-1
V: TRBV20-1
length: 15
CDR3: CSTNPGDSAYNEQFF
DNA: TGCAGTACTAATCCCGGGGACTCAGCTTACAATGAGCAGTTCTTC

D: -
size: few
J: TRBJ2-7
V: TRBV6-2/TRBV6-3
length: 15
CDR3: CASSYGETFSYEQYF
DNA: TGTGCCAGCAGTTACGGGGAGACTTTCTCCTACGAGCAGTACTTC

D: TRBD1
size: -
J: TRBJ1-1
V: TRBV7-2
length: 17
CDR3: CASSLVGTGVIRAEAFF
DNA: TGTGCCAGCAGCTTAGTCGGGACAGGGGTTATTCGGGCTGAAGCTTTCTTT

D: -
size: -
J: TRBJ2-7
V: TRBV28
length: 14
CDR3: CASRKEGVPYEQYF
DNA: TGTGCCAGCAGGAAAGAGGGGGTCCCCTACGAGCAGTACTTC

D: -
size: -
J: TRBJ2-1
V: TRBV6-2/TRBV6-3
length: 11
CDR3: CATSEGNEQFF
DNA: TGTGCCACCAGTGAGGGCAATGAGCAGTTCTTC

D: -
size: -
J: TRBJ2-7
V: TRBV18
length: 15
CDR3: CASSPMEGVRYEQYF
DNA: TGTGCCAGCTCACCTATGGAGGGGGTTCGGTACGAGCAGTACTTC

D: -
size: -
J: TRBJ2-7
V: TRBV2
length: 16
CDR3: CASRRGLNWGLYEQYF
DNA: TGTGCCAGCAGGAGGGGCCTAAACTGGGGGCTGTACGAGCAGTACTTC

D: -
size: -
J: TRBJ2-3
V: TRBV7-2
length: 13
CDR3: CASSLGVADTQYF
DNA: TGTGCCAGCAGCTTAGGAGTCGCAGATACGCAGTATTTT

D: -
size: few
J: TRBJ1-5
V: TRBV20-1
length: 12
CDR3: CSARGPNQPQHF
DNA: TGCAGTGCTCGAGGACCCAATCAGCCCCAGCATTTT

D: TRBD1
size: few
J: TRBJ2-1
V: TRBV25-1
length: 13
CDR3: CASSEQGVNEQFF
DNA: TGTGCCAGCAGTGAACAGGGGGTCAATGAGCAGTTCTTC

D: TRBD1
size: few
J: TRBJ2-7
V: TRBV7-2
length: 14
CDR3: CASSTGQGTYEQYF
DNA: TGTGCCAGCAGCACGGGACAGGGAACCTACGAGCAGTACTTC

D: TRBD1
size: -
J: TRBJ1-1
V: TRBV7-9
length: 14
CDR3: CASSIPGGGTEAFF
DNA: TGTGCCAGCAGCATACCAGGGGGAGGCACTGAAGCTTTCTTT

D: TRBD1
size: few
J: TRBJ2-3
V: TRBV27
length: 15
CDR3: CASSETGLSTDTQYF
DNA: TGTGCCAGCAGTGAGACAGGGCTTAGCACAGATACGCAGTATTTT

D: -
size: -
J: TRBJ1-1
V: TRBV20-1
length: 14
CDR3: CSRSGAVTRPEAFF
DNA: TGCAGTCGTTCGGGGGCAGTTACCCGCCCTGAAGCTTTCTTT

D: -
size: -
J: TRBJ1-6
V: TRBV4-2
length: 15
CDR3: CASSQDNTLFSHLHF
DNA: TGTGCCAGCAGCCAAGATAATACGTTGTTTTCACACCTCCACTTT

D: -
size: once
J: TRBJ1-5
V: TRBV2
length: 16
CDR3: CASKRDMRGFNQPQHF
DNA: TGTGCCAGCAAGAGGGACATGCGGGGCTTCAATCAGCCCCAGCATTTT

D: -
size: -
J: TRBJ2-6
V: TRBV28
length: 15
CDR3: CASRKSHSGANVLTF
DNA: TGTGCCAGCAGAAAGAGTCACTCTGGGGCCAACGTCCTGACTTTC

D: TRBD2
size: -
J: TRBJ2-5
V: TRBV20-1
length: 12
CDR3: CSWTSGFETQYF
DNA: TGCAGCTGGACTAGCGGGTTCGAGACCCAGTACTTC

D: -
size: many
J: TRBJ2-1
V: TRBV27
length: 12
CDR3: CASSLSDDEQFF
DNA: TGTGCCAGCAGTTTAAGTGACGATGAGCAGTTCTTC

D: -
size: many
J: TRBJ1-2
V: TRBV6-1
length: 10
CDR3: CASSDGAATF
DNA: TGTGCCAGCAGTGATGGGGCCGCCACCTTC

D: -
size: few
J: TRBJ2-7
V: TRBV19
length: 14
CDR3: CASSISSGNYEQYF
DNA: TGTGCCAGTAGTATTTCCTCGGGGAACTACGAGCAGTACTTC

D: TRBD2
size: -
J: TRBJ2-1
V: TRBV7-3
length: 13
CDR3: CASGTSGYNEQFF
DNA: TGTGCCAGCGGGACTAGCGGCTACAATGAGCAGTTCTTC

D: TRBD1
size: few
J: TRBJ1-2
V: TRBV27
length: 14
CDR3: CASSPGQGNYGYTF
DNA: TGTGCCAGCAGCCCGGGACAGGGGAACTATGGCTACACCTTC